Listed below are T cell receptor beta chains from one sample, sequenced in a study of T cell changes during pregnancy in multiple sclerosis. Repertoires were generated with immunoSEQ multiplex PCR, while TCRdb's copy carries only in-frame clones and drops some. The table lists about 70,000 clones, around 90% of them singletons. Source: peripheral blood, taken in the third trimester of pregnancy. These receptors all stem from a female donor with multiple sclerosis, enrolled in a pregnancy study. CDR3s include the opening cysteine and the closing phenylalanine or tryptophan.

j_call cdr3_length v_call cdr3_aa
TRBJ2-5 14 TRBV6-1 CASNFYQLQETQYF
TRBJ1-1 12 TRBV7-9 CASSLGDRGAFF
TRBJ2-7 14 TRBV6-5 CASSRVVGGGEQYF
TRBJ2-1 17 TRBV6-4 CASSGGLAGISYNEQFF
TRBJ1-4 15 TRBV28 CASSSGQGPNEKLFF
TRBJ2-1 14 TRBV2 CASSVLAADNEQFF
TRBJ2-7 14 TRBV6-1 CASTPGQPYYEQYF
TRBJ2-5 16 TRBV6-1 CASSEGGWTGGETQYF
TRBJ1-4 14 TRBV6-1 CASSQQGQGEKLFF
TRBJ1-2 12 TRBV19 CASSDPSWGYTF
TRBJ1-1 13 TRBV5-1 CASSDRDNAEAFF
TRBJ1-2 16 TRBV12-1 CASSVDRSCFNYGYTF
TRBJ2-6 12 TRBV6-5 CASTAGANVLTF
TRBJ2-5 17 TRBV13 CASSSGLAEPGWETQYF
TRBJ2-5 17 TRBV2 CASSELGAGVGQETQYF
TRBJ2-1 13 TRBV7-9 CASSRDRENEQFF
TRBJ2-2 15 TRBV4-2 CATKIAGQNTGELFF
TRBJ2-1 15 TRBV6-6 CASSRAPDRGNEQFF
TRBJ2-1 16 TRBV7-9 CASSSNRDSSYNEQFF
TRBJ2-1 12 TRBV6-1 CASSGGENEQFF
TRBJ2-1 17 TRBV29-1 CSVEGFRGTSGSGEQFF
TRBJ2-1 13 TRBV7-2 CASSLPQYNEQFF
TRBJ1-1 12 TRBV7-4 CASSSPGAEAFF
TRBJ2-2 18 TRBV7-2 CASSLWTRAGGGTGELFF
TRBJ2-2 17 TRBV6-4 CASSDSLAIANTGELFF
TRBJ2-7 11 TRBV27 CASSPSYEQYF
TRBJ2-1 16 TRBV5-4 CASSAPLAGGRNEQFF
TRBJ2-7 17 TRBV6-4 CASSDFISGRATYEQYF
TRBJ2-6 13 TRBV29-1 CSVAVSGANVLTF
TRBJ2-1 17 TRBV4-2 CASSQGEAGDPYNEQFF
TRBJ2-7 14 TRBV28 CASRSAGTAYEQYF
TRBJ2-7 16 TRBV2 CASTQTGGGSLYEQYF
TRBJ2-4 15 TRBV29-1 CSAGGRGIAKNIQYF
TRBJ2-7 15 TRBV19 CASRDLGRGAYEQYF
TRBJ2-5 16 TRBV30 CAWTGTSGRLQETQYF
TRBJ2-1 16 TRBV5-4 CASSSGTSGNIGEQFF
TRBJ1-1 12 TRBV5-1 CASSYGGTEAFF
TRBJ2-5 13 TRBV2 CASSRDTQETQYF
TRBJ1-1 15 TRBV19 CASRPRQGLGTEAFF
TRBJ2-1 16 TRBV5-1 CASSLVAGGGYNEQFF